Below, 5 T cell receptor beta chains from the same sample are listed, as sequenced in a study of T-cell reconstitution after alpha-beta-depleted transplantation in children. The TCRbeta library was prepared with unique molecular identifiers. From the PCR reads, TCRdb called clonotypes with MiXCR, one entry per CDR3 protein. Among around 450,000 distinct CDR3 sequences, roughly 17% were seen once, and the ten largest hold around 28%. Specimen: PBMCs, mostly from graft donor cells, collected 360 days after TCRalphabeta/CD19-depleted stem cell transplant. These receptors were taken from a boy less than two years old who had a stem cell transplant for Wiskott-Aldrich syndrome, so the T cells may come from the graft donor.

The gene calls are TRBV3-1 and TRBJ2-1; 9 nucleotides agree with TRBD2. CDR1 is LGHDT and CDR2 is YNNKEL in the germline V gene (reference sequence). After removal of 0 bases from V and 3 bases from J, the junction contained 6 bases not matched to a gene. The CDR3 runs to 17 residues. CDR3 sequence reads: CASSQDRRAGGYNEQFF. In nucleotides, the CDR3 is TGTGCCAGCAGCCAAGATCGGAGAGCGGGAGGCTACAATGAGCAGTTCTTC.

J is TRBJ2-7 and V is TRBV5-1, with 10 nucleotides matching TRBD1. V dropped 3 bases and J dropped 4; count of bases not matched to a gene: 13. The V gene's germline CDR1 is SGHRS and CDR2 YFSETQ. The CDR3 contains 17 residues. CDR3 loop: CASSSRGSGTGVYEQYF. The CDR3, as DNA: TGCGCCAGCAGCTCCCGAGGCTCCGGGACAGGGGTTTACGAGCAGTACTTC.

This chain joins TRBV5-1 and TRBJ2-1; possibly TRBD1 for D (5 bases). CDR1 and CDR2 from the germline V gene are SGHRS and YFSETQ. Trimming pared 1 base from V and 2 bases from J, leaving 7 bases between. The CDR3 length is 14 residues. The CDR3 DNA follows: TGCGCCAGCAGCTTGTTACAGGCCTACAATGAGCAGTTCTTC. Its translation is CASSLLQAYNEQFF.

This chain joins TRBV10-3 and TRBJ2-1; D gene uncertain. Germline V gene sequence: CDR1 ENHRY, CDR2 SYGVKD. Trimming cost V 0 bases and J 5 bases, with 8 bases left between them. The CDR3 has 14 amino acids. This chain's CDR3 is CAISESYQHNEQFF. The CDR3 nucleotides are TGTGCCATCAGTGAGTCGTACCAGCACAATGAGCAGTTCTTC.

This clonotype was recorded a few times. This chain connects TRBV5-1 to TRBJ2-1; weak D call: TRBD1 (6 bases). Germline CDR1 SGHRS, CDR2 YFSETQ. The V end was cut by 0 bases, the J end by 8 bases, with 15 bases between. The CDR3 runs 15 residues. The CDR3 spells CASSLARKTGYEQFF. The CDR3, as DNA: TGCGCCAGCAGCTTGGCCCGAAAAACAGGGTATGAGCAGTTCTTC.